The rows below give T cell receptor beta chains drawn from one sample of a study of neurological immune-mediated disorders. TCRdb itself ran the 5' RACE reads through MiXCR, one entry per CDR3 protein. The repertoire holds 65,000 to 95,000 distinct CDR3 sequences, with just over 5% as singletons. Sequenced sample: PBMCs. All receptors derive from a woman aged 25-40 years with multiple sclerosis. CDR3s include the opening cysteine and the closing phenylalanine or tryptophan. The order of the fields is D gene, CDR3 length, J gene, clone size, V gene, CDR3 protein, CDR3 DNA. D genes are given only for firm matches. Clone size appears in some rows only: once, few, many, or a class for an expanded clone.

TRBD2	12	TRBJ2-7	many	TRBV20-1	CSARTSGSEQYF	TGCAGTGCAAGGACTAGCGGGAGCGAGCAGTACTTC
NA	13	TRBJ1-1	many	TRBV5-6	CASSNGMNTEAFF	TGTGCCAGCAGCAACGGGATGAACACTGAAGCTTTCTTT
TRBD2	17	TRBJ2-3	many	TRBV7-8	CASSLMEDSGGTDTQYF	TGTGCCAGCAGCTTAATGGAGGATAGCGGGGGGACAGATACGCAGTATTTT
NA	11	TRBJ2-3	many	TRBV20-1	CSARERDTQYF	TGCAGTGCTAGAGAAAGAGATACGCAGTATTTT
NA	14	TRBJ1-1	many	TRBV5-1	CASSDTTGPREAFF	TGCGCCAGCAGCGACACGACAGGCCCCCGGGAAGCTTTCTTT
TRBD2	18	TRBJ2-1	many	TRBV5-1	CASSLSTSGGNPYNEQFF	TGCGCCAGCAGCTTGTCGACTAGCGGGGGGAACCCCTACAATGAGCAGTTCTTC
NA	14	TRBJ1-2	many	TRBV12-3/TRBV12-4	CASTTLGARDGYTF	TGTGCCAGCACAACGTTGGGGGCGCGGGATGGCTACACCTTC
TRBD1	13	TRBJ1-1	many	TRBV20-1	CSVLGQVNTEAFF	TGCAGTGTTTTGGGACAGGTGAACACTGAAGCTTTCTTT
NA	16	TRBJ2-1	many	TRBV12-3/TRBV12-4	CASSFGQGLRYNEQFF	TGTGCCAGCAGTTTTGGCCAGGGACTGCGGTACAATGAGCAGTTCTTC
TRBD1	15	TRBJ1-1	few	TRBV29-1	CSVARTGVFTTEAFF	TGCAGCGTTGCAAGGACAGGGGTGTTTACCACTGAAGCTTTCTTT
TRBD2	20	TRBJ2-7	many	TRBV24-1	CATSEFWDRQLAGGLTEQYF	TGTGCCACCAGTGAATTTTGGGACAGACAATTAGCGGGAGGACTCACCGAGCAGTACTTC
NA	12	TRBJ1-5	many	TRBV6-1	CASSEEGQPQHF	TGTGCCAGCAGTGAAGAGGGACAGCCCCAGCATTTT
NA	14	TRBJ2-2	many	TRBV20-1	CSASGIVHTGELFF	TGCAGTGCTAGTGGTATCGTACACACCGGGGAGCTGTTTTTT
NA	15	TRBJ2-6	many	TRBV5-6	CASSLSDSGANVLTF	TGTGCCAGCAGCTTGTCGGACTCTGGGGCCAACGTCCTGACTTTC
TRBD1	13	TRBJ2-5	many	TRBV20-1	CSAQTGAMETQYF	TGCAGTGCTCAGACAGGGGCCATGGAGACCCAGTACTTC
NA	11	TRBJ1-1	NA	TRBV12-5	CASGFNTEAFF	TGTGCTAGTGGTTTCAACACTGAAGCTTTCTTT
NA	16	TRBJ1-4	many	TRBV28	CASKRGSETTNEKLFF	TGTGCCAGCAAACGGGGCAGCGAAACAACTAATGAAAAACTGTTTTTT
TRBD1	15	TRBJ1-1	many	TRBV7-6	CASSLGQGWKTEAFF	TGTGCCAGCAGCTTGGGACAGGGATGGAAAACTGAAGCTTTCTTT
TRBD2	17	TRBJ2-5	many	TRBV20-1	CSARKLAGDSVQETQYF	TGCAGTGCTAGAAAACTAGCGGGAGATTCGGTACAAGAGACCCAGTACTTC
NA	18	TRBJ2-2	NA	TRBV5-1	CASSLVGRAMLDTGELFF	TGCGCCAGCAGCTTGGTCGGCAGGGCCATGTTAGACACCGGGGAGCTGTTTTTT
NA	16	TRBJ2-3	many	TRBV5-1	CASSRPEGQRIDTQYF	TGCGCCAGCAGCCGGCCGGAGGGACAGCGAATCGATACGCAGTATTTT
NA	13	TRBJ1-1	many	TRBV5-1	CASSLLDNTEAFF	TGCGCCAGCAGCTTGTTGGACAACACTGAAGCTTTCTTT
NA	17	TRBJ2-3	few	TRBV27	CASSLLRAGVGTDTQYF	TGTGCCAGCAGTTTATTAAGGGCAGGGGTCGGCACAGATACGCAGTATTTT
NA	14	TRBJ1-1	many	TRBV12-3/TRBV12-4	CASSFGGPPLKAFF	TGTGCCAGCAGTTTCGGGGGCCCACCCCTTAAAGCTTTCTTT
NA	13	TRBJ1-1	many	TRBV12-3/TRBV12-4	CASSVDRNTEAFF	TGTGCCAGCAGTGTAGACAGGAACACTGAAGCTTTCTTT
NA	13	TRBJ1-2	few	TRBV28	CASRTGPNYGYTF	TGTGCCAGCCGGACGGGTCCTAACTATGGCTACACCTTC
NA	14	TRBJ2-3	many	TRBV12-3/TRBV12-4	CASSLHRVPDTQYF	TGTGCCAGCAGTTTACACAGGGTACCAGATACGCAGTATTTT
NA	15	TRBJ1-6	many	TRBV15	CATSRDSQGDSPLHF	TGTGCCACCAGCAGAGACAGCCAGGGAGACTCACCCCTCCACTTT
NA	12	TRBJ2-3	NA	TRBV20-1	CSAGKFSDTQYF	TGCAGTGCTGGGAAATTCTCAGATACGCAGTATTTT
TRBD1	15	TRBJ2-7	many	TRBV5-1	CASSPGTGESYEQYF	TGCGCCAGCAGCCCCGGGACAGGGGAGTCCTACGAGCAGTACTTC
TRBD1	17	TRBJ2-3	many	TRBV9	CASSGQRTGEGTDTQYF	TGTGCCAGCAGCGGGCAACGGACAGGGGAAGGCACAGATACGCAGTATTTT
NA	12	TRBJ2-2	many	TRBV5-1	CASPAETGELFF	TGCGCCAGCCCCGCAGAGACCGGGGAGCTGTTTTTT
TRBD2	14	TRBJ2-5	NA	TRBV6-5	CASSYRGGQETQYF	TGTGCCAGCAGTTACCGGGGGGGCCAAGAGACCCAGTACTTC
NA	15	TRBJ2-7	NA	TRBV18	CASSSGAGRSYEQYF	TGTGCCAGCTCGTCTGGGGCAGGTAGGTCCTACGAGCAGTACTTC
TRBD1	14	TRBJ2-7	NA	TRBV6-1	CASSQTGAIYEQYF	TGTGCCAGCAGCCAGACAGGGGCTATCTACGAGCAGTACTTC
NA	15	TRBJ2-2	many	TRBV20-1	CSARDNGRYTGELFF	TGCAGTGCTAGAGATAATGGCAGGTACACCGGGGAGCTGTTTTTT
TRBD1	15	TRBJ1-4	many	TRBV4-1	CASSPGTGDHEKLFF	TGCGCCAGCAGCCCAGGGACAGGTGATCATGAAAAACTGTTTTTT
NA	15	TRBJ1-2	many	TRBV6-5	CASSYEGVGTYGYTF	TGTGCCAGCAGTTACGAGGGTGTAGGGACCTATGGCTACACCTTC
TRBD1	13	TRBJ1-2	many	TRBV20-1	CSAYGQGARGYTF	TGCAGTGCCTACGGACAGGGGGCGCGGGGCTACACCTTC
NA	14	TRBJ2-7	many	TRBV15	CATSRAGANYEQYF	TGTGCCACCAGCAGAGCCGGGGCGAACTACGAGCAGTACTTC
NA	14	TRBJ2-7	many	TRBV10-3	CAISEGGQWGEQYF	TGTGCCATCAGTGAGGGGGGGCAGTGGGGCGAGCAGTACTTC
TRBD2	20	TRBJ2-4	many	TRBV5-1	CASSLEATSGGAGVKNIQYF	TGCGCCAGCAGCTTGGAAGCGACTAGCGGGGGGGCCGGAGTCAAAAACATTCAGTACTTC
TRBD2	16	TRBJ2-2	many	TRBV5-1	CASSLTSGRHTGELFF	TGCGCCAGCAGCTTGACTAGCGGGAGGCACACCGGGGAGCTGTTTTTT
TRBD1	15	TRBJ1-5	many	TRBV28	CASSQRQGGNQPQHF	TGTGCCAGCAGTCAAAGACAGGGTGGCAATCAGCCCCAGCATTTT
NA	12	TRBJ1-1	many	TRBV10-3	CAISGGGTEAFF	TGTGCCATCAGTGGAGGGGGTACTGAAGCTTTCTTT
NA	13	TRBJ1-5	many	TRBV6-1	CATAFSAWQPQHF	TGTGCCACTGCGTTCTCCGCATGGCAGCCCCAGCATTTT
NA	16	TRBJ2-1	few	TRBV5-1	CASSLVQGKGYNEQFF	TGCGCCAGCAGCTTGGTACAGGGCAAAGGGTACAATGAGCAGTTCTTC